A selection of T cell receptor beta chains follows, all from one sample in a study of cytomegalovirus exposure and HLA in healthy donors. Repertoires were generated with immunoSEQ multiplex PCR, while TCRdb's copy carries only in-frame clones and drops some. The table records some 130,000 clones, around three quarters of them present only once. What was sequenced was PBMCs. The origin of the receptors is a middle-aged man in good health and CMV-seronegative. CDR3s include the opening cysteine and the closing phenylalanine or tryptophan. Fields, in order: clone size, V gene, D gene, J gene, CDR3 DNA, CDR3 protein. D genes are given only for firm matches. Expanded clones are given a class, and other clones once, few, many or no size at all.

>.|TRBV10-3|.|TRBJ2-7
TGTGCCATCAGTGAGTCGGGCGGGGCCGAGCAGTACTTC
CAISESGGAEQYF
>once|TRBV7-2|.|TRBJ2-7
TGTGCCAGCAGCTTCCCGTCTGGCCGTCCCCCCTACGAGCAGTACTTC
CASSFPSGRPPYEQYF
>.|TRBV9|TRBD1|TRBJ1-3
TGTGCCAGCGCGGGACAGAGCTCTGGAAACACCATATATTTT
CASAGQSSGNTIYF
>few|TRBV5-4|.|TRBJ1-1
TGTGCCAGCAGCTTGGGGGCGGACATGAACACTGAAGCTTTCTTT
CASSLGADMNTEAFF
>.|TRBV4-1|TRBD1|TRBJ1-2
TGCGCCAGCAGCCACGTGACCGGGACAGGGGTTCATGGCTACACCTTC
CASSHVTGTGVHGYTF
>.|TRBV11-2|.|TRBJ2-7
TGTGCCAGCAGCCCGAGCGGGCCGGGGGAGCAGTACTTC
CASSPSGPGEQYF
>.|TRBV7-2|TRBD1|TRBJ1-2
TGTGCCAGCAGCTTAGACAGGGGGGGTCATGGCTACACCTTC
CASSLDRGGHGYTF
>.|TRBV19|TRBD1|TRBJ1-2
TGTGCCAGTAGTATAGTACGCGGGACAGGGGTCCTCCTGGCTAACTATGGCTACACCTTC
CASSIVRGTGVLLANYGYTF
>.|TRBV4-3|TRBD2|TRBJ2-1
TGCGCCAGCAGCCAATACCGACTAGCGGGATCCAGCCTCAATGAGCAGTTCTTC
CASSQYRLAGSSLNEQFF
>.|TRBV4-3|TRBD2|TRBJ2-1
TGCGCCAGCAGCCCAGGGACTAGCGGCCGGTTCACCCGGGTCTACAATGAGCAGTTCTTC
CASSPGTSGRFTRVYNEQFF
>.|TRBV19|.|TRBJ1-2
TGTGCCAGTATGGACAGTGGGAATGGCTACACCTTC
CASMDSGNGYTF
>.|TRBV5-4|TRBD1|TRBJ1-1
TGTGCCAGCAGCTCTTACCAGGGGGCGGACACTGAAGCTTTCTTT
CASSSYQGADTEAFF
>.|TRBV7-2|TRBD1|TRBJ1-2
TGTGCCAGCAGCTTAGTAGGGGGCGAAGGTTCCTTTGGCTACACCTTC
CASSLVGGEGSFGYTF
>.|TRBV6-6|.|TRBJ2-7
TGTGCCAGCAGTCGTTTAATCCACGAGCAGTACTTC
CASSRLIHEQYF
>few|TRBV5-1|TRBD2|TRBJ2-3
TGCGCCAGCAGCTTGGGTCCTAGCGGAACAGATACGCAGTATTTT
CASSLGPSGTDTQYF
>.|TRBV7-8|.|TRBJ1-6
TGTGCCAGCAGCTTAGGAAACAGTAATTCACCCCTCCACTTT
CASSLGNSNSPLHF
>.|TRBV25-1|.|TRBJ2-1
TGTGCCAGCAGTGAGGGGAGCTCCTACAATGAGCAGTTCTTC
CASSEGSSYNEQFF
>.|TRBV6-5|TRBD1|TRBJ1-3
TGTGCCAGCAGACGAGACAGGGAATCTGGAAACACCATATATTTT
CASRRDRESGNTIYF
>.|TRBV7-3|.|TRBJ2-7
TGTGCCAGCAGCCCCCTCGCCGGGGGCTACGAGCAGTACTTC
CASSPLAGGYEQYF
>.|TRBV27|.|TRBJ1-1
TGTGCCAGCAGTCCCTACTGGGGGGGCGAGTACACTGAAGCTTTCTTT
CASSPYWGGEYTEAFF
>.|TRBV7-3|TRBD2|TRBJ2-7
TGTGCCAGCAGCATGGGACTAAAGAACGAGCAGTACTTC
CASSMGLKNEQYF
>.|TRBV4-3|.|TRBJ1-3
TGCGCCAGCAGGGGCGTCTCTGGAAACACCATATATTTT
CASRGVSGNTIYF
>.|TRBV5-1|.|TRBJ1-4
TGCGCCAGCAGCTTCGGGATAGTCGGTGAAAAACTGTTTTTT
CASSFGIVGEKLFF
>few|TRBV27|.|TRBJ2-7
TGTGCCAGCAGTATAAAACAGGGCTACGAGCAGTACTTC
CASSIKQGYEQYF
>.|TRBV7-9|.|TRBJ1-2
TGTGCCAGCAGCGGGGAGGACTATGGCTACACCTTC
CASSGEDYGYTF
>.|TRBV27|TRBD2|TRBJ2-3
TGTGCCAGCAGTTACCTAGCGGGAGTCCCCACAGATACGCAGTATTTT
CASSYLAGVPTDTQYF
>few|TRBV30|.|TRBJ1-3
TGTGCCTGGAGTGCAGGGTCCGGAAACACCATATATTTT
CAWSAGSGNTIYF
>once|TRBV4-3|TRBD1|TRBJ2-7
TGCGCCAGCAGCCAAGGACAGGGATACTCCTACGAGCAGTACTTC
CASSQGQGYSYEQYF
>few|TRBV5-6|.|TRBJ2-7
TGTGCCAGCAGCCGGACAGCCCCAACCTACGAGCAGTACTTC
CASSRTAPTYEQYF
>.|TRBV4-3|TRBD1|TRBJ1-2
TGCGCCAGCAGCCAAGGGGGACAGGGGTTTGGTGGCTACACCTTC
CASSQGGQGFGGYTF
>.|TRBV6-6|.|TRBJ1-5
TGTGCCAGCAGCCCAGGTCAGCCCCAGCATTTT
CASSPGQPQHF
>.|TRBV2|.|TRBJ1-4
TGTGCCAGCAGTGTGGACTCCCAGCGAAAACTGTTTTTT
CASSVDSQRKLFF
>.|TRBV4-3|.|TRBJ2-2
TGCGCCAGCAGCCAAGACCCCTATCCGTTATACACCGGGGAGCTGTTTTTT
CASSQDPYPLYTGELFF
>.|TRBV7-9|TRBD1|TRBJ1-2
TGTGCCAGCAGTTCAGGGGGTGTCAACTATGGCTACACCTTC
CASSSGGVNYGYTF
>.|TRBV19|TRBD1|TRBJ2-5
TGTGCCAGTAGTAAACTTCACACAGGGGAAGAGACCCAGTACTTC
CASSKLHTGEETQYF
>.|TRBV5-4|TRBD1|TRBJ2-7
TGTGCCAGCAGCTTAAAGAGGGACAGCCATTCCTACGAGCAGTACTTC
CASSLKRDSHSYEQYF
>.|TRBV21-1|.|TRBJ1-2
TGTGCCTCGAACAAGGGGGGGAACTATGGCTACACCTTC
CASNKGGNYGYTF
>.|TRBV5-6|.|TRBJ2-5
TGTGCCAGCAGCACGCGGGGTCAAGAGACCCAGTACTTC
CASSTRGQETQYF